This T cell receptor (beta chain) was recovered during a study of a mutant IDH1 vaccine in newly diagnosed glioma. Sequencing used immunoSEQ multiplex PCR; TCRdb keeps in-frame clones, though not all of them. The sample has around 60,000 clones; roughly 81% are singletons. This clone came up once. The antigen is not known. This sample's time point: week 35, safety follow-up. Vaccine doses each comprised 300 ug of mutant IDH1 20-mer peptide, with topical imiquimod. Across weeks 1, 3, 5, 7, 11, 15, 19 and 23, patients received a vaccination each time, eight in all. The donors had new WHO grade 3 or 4 astrocytomas; these were IDH1-mutant and ATRX-lost. Study outcomes and limitations: Immune responses arising from the vaccine appeared in more than 90% of patients.

The length of the CDR3 is 16 residues. The sequence was collected from a man aged 40-49 years with glioma. This chain uses TRBV21-1 with TRBJ1-5. TRBV21-1 is a known pseudogene. Sequencing was performed on PBMCs, taken from a glioma patient whose treatment included an IDH1 peptide vaccine. CDR3 sequence reads: CASSKERKNGDQPQHF. As DNA, the CDR3 is TGTGCCAGCAGCAAAGAACGGAAAAATGGGGATCAGCCCCAGCATTTT.